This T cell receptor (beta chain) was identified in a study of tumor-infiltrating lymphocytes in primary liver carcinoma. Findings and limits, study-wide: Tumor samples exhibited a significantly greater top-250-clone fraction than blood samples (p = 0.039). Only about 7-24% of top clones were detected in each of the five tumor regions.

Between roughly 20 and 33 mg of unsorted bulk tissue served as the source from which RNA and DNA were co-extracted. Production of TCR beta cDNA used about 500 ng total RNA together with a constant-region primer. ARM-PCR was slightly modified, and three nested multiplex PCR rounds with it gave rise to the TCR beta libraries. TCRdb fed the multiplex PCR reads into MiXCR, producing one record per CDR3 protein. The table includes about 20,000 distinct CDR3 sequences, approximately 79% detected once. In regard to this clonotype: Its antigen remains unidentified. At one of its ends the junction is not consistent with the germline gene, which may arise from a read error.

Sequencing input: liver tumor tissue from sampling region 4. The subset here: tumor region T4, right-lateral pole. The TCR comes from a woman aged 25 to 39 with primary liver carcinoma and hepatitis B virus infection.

For the CDR3, the DNA is TGTGCCAGGAGCTTAGTTACTGGGACCCACAAGCAGTACTTC. Translation gives CARSLVTGTHKQYF. The chain recombines TRBV11-1 with TRBJ2-7; the D gene could be TRBD1 or TRBD2 (5 bases each). Germline V gene sequence: CDR1 SGHAT, CDR2 FQDESV (reference sequence). This CDR3 region has 14 residues.